This paragraph covers one T cell receptor (beta chain) sequence. Its antigen is not identified. Trimming removed 3 bases from V and 1 base from J, with 7 bases in between. CDR3 length: 12 amino acids. The germline V gene encodes CDR1 DFQATT and CDR2 SNEGSKA (reference sequence). Using unique molecular identifiers, the investigators prepared the TCRbeta library. Via MiXCR, TCRdb re-called the PCR reads, giving one row per CDR3 protein. The sample shows about a million distinct CDR3 sequences, roughly 29% of them seen only once. This sample is drawn from a study of T-cell reconstitution after alpha-beta-depleted transplantation in children. Whole-study results and caveats: Surviving thymic progenitors and recipient T cells were the source of high TCRbeta diversity at day 60 in some patients.

The chain combines TRBV20-1 with TRBJ2-7, with D unresolved. Sequencing used PBMCs, mostly from graft donor cells, obtained 360 days after TCRalphabeta/CD19-depleted stem cell transplant. The receptor's source is a boy less than two years old who had a stem cell transplant for SCID, so the T cells may come from the graft donor. The chain's CDR3 is CSASQLSYEQYF. The CDR3 DNA follows: TGCAGTGCTAGTCAGCTGTCCTACGAGCAGTACTTC.